Here is one TCR beta chain with its context. Only in-frame clones appear in the TCRdb table, and some are missing; sequencing was by immunoSEQ multiplex PCR. The repertoire holds around 30,000 clones, with over 80% as singletons. This sample stems from a study of PD-L1 blockade in urothelial cancer. CDR1 is SGDLS and CDR2 is YYNGEE in the germline V gene. Deletions cut 3 bases from V and 7 bases from J, with 16 bases between. The CDR3 consists of 14 residues. The sequence was obtained from a man aged 45-65 years with urothelial cancer. The chain recombines TRBV9 with TRBJ1-2; D is uncertain. The material sequenced was PBMCs, taken around atezolizumab (anti-PD-L1) treatment. CDR3 DNA sequence: TGTGCCAGCAGCGCCCAGCAGGCTTTTCCTGGCTACACCTTC. Amino acid sequence: CASSAQQAFPGYTF. The whole variable domain, filled in from reference TRBV9 and TRBJ1-2, reads DSGVTQTPKHLITATGQRVTLRCSPRSGDLSVYWYQQSLDQGLQFLIQYYNGEERAKGNILERFSAQQFPDLHSELNLSSLELGDSALYFCASSAQQAFPGYTFGSGTRLTVV.